A selection of T cell receptor beta chains follows, all from one sample in a study of blood T cell repertoires in COVID-19. The data were produced by immunoSEQ multiplex PCR, yet TCRdb's version contains in-frame clones alone and is incomplete. The sample shows 80,000 or so clones, around four fifths of them seen only once. The sequenced material came from peripheral blood. These receptors all come from a human donor in a cohort sampled during active COVID-19. CDR3s include the opening cysteine and the closing phenylalanine or tryptophan. Each record gives: CDR3 DNA, CDR3 protein, J gene, clone size, V gene, D gene. A D gene is named only where the DNA matches it firmly. Clone size is stated in some rows and not others, as once, few, many or a class when expanded.

CDR3 DNA: TGTGCCACTAGGGGGCTGGGAGCGGACATTTTCTACGAGCAGTACTTC
CDR3 protein: CATRGLGADIFYEQYF
J gene: TRBJ2-7
clone size: -
V gene: TRBV24-1
D gene: TRBD1

CDR3 DNA: TGTGCCAGCAGTTCCAGTGGAAGGCGAGGGTCCTACGAGCAGTACTTC
CDR3 protein: CASSSSGRRGSYEQYF
J gene: TRBJ2-7
clone size: -
V gene: TRBV27
D gene: -

CDR3 DNA: TGCAGCGCCCCACGCCGGGGGAATGAGCAGTTCTTC
CDR3 protein: CSAPRRGNEQFF
J gene: TRBJ2-1
clone size: -
V gene: TRBV29-1
D gene: -

CDR3 DNA: TGTGCCAGCACTCCACCGACAGGGTACGGCTACACCTTC
CDR3 protein: CASTPPTGYGYTF
J gene: TRBJ1-2
clone size: -
V gene: TRBV6-5
D gene: TRBD1

CDR3 DNA: TGTGCCAGCAGCTTAGATCGGGGCGGGGGGCCTAACTACAATGAGCAGTTCTTC
CDR3 protein: CASSLDRGGGPNYNEQFF
J gene: TRBJ2-1
clone size: -
V gene: TRBV11-2
D gene: TRBD2

CDR3 DNA: TGTGCCAGCAGCTTAGCCCGGGGTCCTCACTACGAGCAGTACTTC
CDR3 protein: CASSLARGPHYEQYF
J gene: TRBJ2-7
clone size: -
V gene: TRBV11-2
D gene: -

CDR3 DNA: TGTGCCAGCAGCTTGAAGGACAGGGCCCCCTACGAGCAGTACTTC
CDR3 protein: CASSLKDRAPYEQYF
J gene: TRBJ2-7
clone size: once
V gene: TRBV7-7
D gene: TRBD1

CDR3 DNA: TGTGCCAGCAGGACAGGGAGAAGTGGTCGCGGCTACACCTTC
CDR3 protein: CASRTGRSGRGYTF
J gene: TRBJ1-2
clone size: -
V gene: TRBV7-2
D gene: TRBD1

CDR3 DNA: TGCGCCAGCAGCACGAACGTGGGCTATGAAGGCGAGCAGTACTTC
CDR3 protein: CASSTNVGYEGEQYF
J gene: TRBJ2-7
clone size: -
V gene: TRBV5-1
D gene: -

CDR3 DNA: TGTGCCAGCAGCCGGACTAGCGGGGGGGCGTACGAGCAGTACTTC
CDR3 protein: CASSRTSGGAYEQYF
J gene: TRBJ2-7
clone size: -
V gene: TRBV3-1/TRBV3-2
D gene: TRBD2

CDR3 DNA: TGTGCCAGCAGCACCACTTGGTACGAGCAGTACTTC
CDR3 protein: CASSTTWYEQYF
J gene: TRBJ2-7
clone size: -
V gene: TRBV28
D gene: -

CDR3 DNA: TGTGCCAGCAGCCCACCCGGGACAGGGGGTTACGAGCAGTACTTC
CDR3 protein: CASSPPGTGGYEQYF
J gene: TRBJ2-7
clone size: -
V gene: TRBV6-2/TRBV6-3
D gene: TRBD1

CDR3 DNA: TGCGCCAGCAGCATCAGGACAGCAGAGACCCAGTACTTC
CDR3 protein: CASSIRTAETQYF
J gene: TRBJ2-5
clone size: -
V gene: TRBV5-1
D gene: -

CDR3 DNA: TGTGCCAGTAGTATAAAGCATAATAGCAATCAGCCCCAGCATTTT
CDR3 protein: CASSIKHNSNQPQHF
J gene: TRBJ1-5
clone size: -
V gene: TRBV19
D gene: -

CDR3 DNA: TGTGCCAGTAGTACCGGACTAGCGGGGGGAACAGATACGCAGTATTTT
CDR3 protein: CASSTGLAGGTDTQYF
J gene: TRBJ2-3
clone size: once
V gene: TRBV19
D gene: TRBD2

CDR3 DNA: TGTGCCAGCAGTGGTACGGGCCAAGAGACCCAGTACTTC
CDR3 protein: CASSGTGQETQYF
J gene: TRBJ2-5
clone size: few
V gene: TRBV2
D gene: -

CDR3 DNA: TGCGCCAGCAGCCAAATCTTAGCGAGGGAGCAGTACTTC
CDR3 protein: CASSQILAREQYF
J gene: TRBJ2-7
clone size: -
V gene: TRBV4-3
D gene: -

CDR3 DNA: TGTGCCAGCAGCTTAGTCCCCCAGGGCTCCTACGAGCAGTACTTC
CDR3 protein: CASSLVPQGSYEQYF
J gene: TRBJ2-7
clone size: -
V gene: TRBV7-8
D gene: -

CDR3 DNA: TGTGCCAGTAGTTTTGACAGGGTGGGACGACCTAATGAAAAACTGTTTTTT
CDR3 protein: CASSFDRVGRPNEKLFF
J gene: TRBJ1-4
clone size: -
V gene: TRBV19
D gene: TRBD1

CDR3 DNA: TGTGCCAGCAGCTTAGATAGGCAGGATTTCTACGAGCAGTACTTC
CDR3 protein: CASSLDRQDFYEQYF
J gene: TRBJ2-7
clone size: -
V gene: TRBV11-3
D gene: -

CDR3 DNA: TGTGCCAGCTCTCGGGACAGGGGTCTGGGTTCACCCCTCCACTTT
CDR3 protein: CASSRDRGLGSPLHF
J gene: TRBJ1-6
clone size: -
V gene: TRBV18
D gene: TRBD1

CDR3 DNA: TGCGCCAGCAGTACCGCCAGATACGAGCAGTACTTC
CDR3 protein: CASSTARYEQYF
J gene: TRBJ2-7
clone size: -
V gene: TRBV10-2
D gene: -

CDR3 DNA: TGCGCCAGCAGCAAATTGGGACAGGGGGTCAATGAGCAGTTCTTC
CDR3 protein: CASSKLGQGVNEQFF
J gene: TRBJ2-1
clone size: -
V gene: TRBV5-1
D gene: TRBD1

CDR3 DNA: TGTGCCAGCACCCTAACAGGGGGCGGAGGCACAGATACGCAGTATTTT
CDR3 protein: CASTLTGGGGTDTQYF
J gene: TRBJ2-3
clone size: -
V gene: TRBV3-1/TRBV3-2
D gene: TRBD1

CDR3 DNA: TGTGCCAGCAGCGTAGCAGGCAGGGGAACAGATACGCAGTATTTT
CDR3 protein: CASSVAGRGTDTQYF
J gene: TRBJ2-3
clone size: -
V gene: TRBV9
D gene: -

CDR3 DNA: TGTGCCAGCAGCTTGGTGAGGGACAGGATCACAGATACGCAGTATTTT
CDR3 protein: CASSLVRDRITDTQYF
J gene: TRBJ2-3
clone size: -
V gene: TRBV5-6
D gene: TRBD1

CDR3 DNA: TGTGCCAGCACCAGGACAGGGTCTCACTACGAGCAGTACTTC
CDR3 protein: CASTRTGSHYEQYF
J gene: TRBJ2-7
clone size: -
V gene: TRBV27
D gene: TRBD1

CDR3 DNA: TGTGCCAGCAGTAGAAATCCTGTGGGGGGAGAGACCCAGTACTTC
CDR3 protein: CASSRNPVGGETQYF
J gene: TRBJ2-5
clone size: -
V gene: TRBV6-5
D gene: -

CDR3 DNA: TGTGCCAGCAGTCCTATCGACAGGCCTAACTATGGCTACACCTTC
CDR3 protein: CASSPIDRPNYGYTF
J gene: TRBJ1-2
clone size: -
V gene: TRBV28
D gene: -

CDR3 DNA: TGCAGCGTTGAAGATCGACTAGCGGAGTACAATGAGCAGTTCTTC
CDR3 protein: CSVEDRLAEYNEQFF
J gene: TRBJ2-1
clone size: few
V gene: TRBV29-1
D gene: TRBD2

CDR3 DNA: TGCGCCAGCAGCCAACTGGCAGCGGCCCTCTCCTACGAGCAGTACTTC
CDR3 protein: CASSQLAAALSYEQYF
J gene: TRBJ2-7
clone size: few
V gene: TRBV4-1
D gene: -

CDR3 DNA: TGTGCCAGCAGTACGACAGGGGACTATGGCTACACCTTC
CDR3 protein: CASSTTGDYGYTF
J gene: TRBJ1-2
clone size: -
V gene: TRBV6-2/TRBV6-3
D gene: TRBD1

CDR3 DNA: TGTGCCGGGGGTGGGACTAGCGGGGTCCAGGGGCAGTTCTTC
CDR3 protein: CAGGGTSGVQGQFF
J gene: TRBJ2-1
clone size: -
V gene: TRBV2
D gene: TRBD2

CDR3 DNA: TGCGCCAGCAGCATACAGGGGGCATTTGAGACCCAGTACTTC
CDR3 protein: CASSIQGAFETQYF
J gene: TRBJ2-5
clone size: -
V gene: TRBV5-1
D gene: TRBD1

CDR3 DNA: TGTGCCAGCAGTACAGGGGGCCTTAGCTCCTACGAGCAGTACTTC
CDR3 protein: CASSTGGLSSYEQYF
J gene: TRBJ2-7
clone size: -
V gene: TRBV28
D gene: TRBD1

CDR3 DNA: TGTGCCAGCAGCTTGTCGGGGGGGCCTACCGCCTACGAGCAGTACTTC
CDR3 protein: CASSLSGGPTAYEQYF
J gene: TRBJ2-7
clone size: -
V gene: TRBV5-5
D gene: TRBD2

CDR3 DNA: TGTGCCAGCAGTTTTTCCCCCGCAGGGCCCTACGAGCAGTACTTC
CDR3 protein: CASSFSPAGPYEQYF
J gene: TRBJ2-7
clone size: once
V gene: TRBV11-2
D gene: -

CDR3 DNA: TGTGCCAGCTCACCAGGACAGGGAAGCTCCTATAATTCACCCCTCCACTTT
CDR3 protein: CASSPGQGSSYNSPLHF
J gene: TRBJ1-6
clone size: -
V gene: TRBV18
D gene: TRBD1

CDR3 DNA: TGTGCCAGCAGCGAGAGACAGCTTCTCTCTGGAAACACCATATATTTT
CDR3 protein: CASSERQLLSGNTIYF
J gene: TRBJ1-3
clone size: once
V gene: TRBV9
D gene: -

CDR3 DNA: TGTGCCAGCAGCGGGGCCGGGGGACTAGCGTCTCACGAGCAGTACTTC
CDR3 protein: CASSGAGGLASHEQYF
J gene: TRBJ2-7
clone size: -
V gene: TRBV11-3
D gene: TRBD2

CDR3 DNA: TGTGCCAGCAGTTACGGGGGGACTGAAGCTTTCTTT
CDR3 protein: CASSYGGTEAFF
J gene: TRBJ1-1
clone size: -
V gene: TRBV6-2/TRBV6-3
D gene: -